This TCR beta chain comes out of a study of CD8+ T cells in alopecia areata. The wider study: The authors scored treated patients' severity by affected scalp percentage.

The treatment is: oral pan-JAK inhibitor, 5-10 mg twice daily. Samples from alopecia areata patients were lesional scalp punch biopsies and peripheral blood. This CDR3 has 13 amino acids. V shed 4 bases, J shed 6 bases, and the junction held 4 bases outside the gene matches. Germline V CDR1 and CDR2: SGHAT, FQNNGV. Investigators isolated RNA and reverse transcribed it into cDNA to act as the sequencing template. Sequenced by immunoSEQ multiplex PCR; TCRdb stores in-frame clones only, minus some. The sample has some 110,000 clones; 58% are singletons. V gene TRBV11-2 combines with J gene TRBJ1-2, with TRBD1 identical over 8 bases. The receptor comes from a human donor with alopecia areata. Material: CD8+ T cells sorted from blood, obtained at week 4, from a patient treated with tofacitinib. The chain's CDR3 is CASSSTTGDGYTF. The CDR3 DNA is TGTGCCAGCAGCTCCACGACAGGGGATGGCTACACCTTC.